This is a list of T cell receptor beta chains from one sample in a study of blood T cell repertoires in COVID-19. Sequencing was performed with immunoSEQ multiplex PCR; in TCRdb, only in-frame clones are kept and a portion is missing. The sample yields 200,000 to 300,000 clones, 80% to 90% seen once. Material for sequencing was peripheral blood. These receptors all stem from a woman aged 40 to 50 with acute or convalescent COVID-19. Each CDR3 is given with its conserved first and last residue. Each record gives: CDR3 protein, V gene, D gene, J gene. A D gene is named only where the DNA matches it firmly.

cdr3_aa: CASSRLAGADTQYF; v_call: TRBV2; d_call: TRBD2; j_call: TRBJ2-5
cdr3_aa: CASSLLRADTQYF; v_call: TRBV18; d_call: .; j_call: TRBJ2-3
cdr3_aa: CASSSTGQGAMNTEAFF; v_call: TRBV5-4; d_call: TRBD1; j_call: TRBJ1-1
cdr3_aa: CASSPTVITEAFF; v_call: TRBV7-9; d_call: .; j_call: TRBJ1-1
cdr3_aa: CASSSHRGSATEAFF; v_call: TRBV6-2/TRBV6-3; d_call: TRBD1; j_call: TRBJ1-1
cdr3_aa: CASSQGQGSSPLHF; v_call: TRBV27; d_call: TRBD1; j_call: TRBJ1-6
cdr3_aa: CASSGTSADTQYF; v_call: TRBV5-1; d_call: TRBD2; j_call: TRBJ2-3
cdr3_aa: CASSQGRGTGRVGAFF; v_call: TRBV4-1; d_call: TRBD1; j_call: TRBJ1-1
cdr3_aa: CASSYGPGYGYTF; v_call: TRBV6-5; d_call: .; j_call: TRBJ1-2
cdr3_aa: CASSETGGAGEKLFF; v_call: TRBV5-1; d_call: TRBD1; j_call: TRBJ1-4
cdr3_aa: CASSVLAGGQETQYF; v_call: TRBV9; d_call: TRBD2; j_call: TRBJ2-5